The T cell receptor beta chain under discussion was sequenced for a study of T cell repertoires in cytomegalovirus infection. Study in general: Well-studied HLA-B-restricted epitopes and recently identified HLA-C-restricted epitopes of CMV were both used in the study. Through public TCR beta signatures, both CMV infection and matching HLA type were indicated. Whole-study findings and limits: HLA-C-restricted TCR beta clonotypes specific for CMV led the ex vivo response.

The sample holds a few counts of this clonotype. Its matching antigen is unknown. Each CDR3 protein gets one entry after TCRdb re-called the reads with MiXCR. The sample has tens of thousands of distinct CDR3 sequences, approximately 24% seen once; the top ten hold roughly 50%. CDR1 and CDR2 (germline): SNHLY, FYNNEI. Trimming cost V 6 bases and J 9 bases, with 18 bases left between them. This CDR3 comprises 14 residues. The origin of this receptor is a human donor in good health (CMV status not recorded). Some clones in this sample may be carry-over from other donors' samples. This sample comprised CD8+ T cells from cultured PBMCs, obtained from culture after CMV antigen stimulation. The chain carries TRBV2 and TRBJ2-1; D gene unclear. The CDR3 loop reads CASSLTPSGTEQFF. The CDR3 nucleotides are TGTGCCAGCAGCCTCACCCCATCTGGAACTGAGCAGTTCTTC.